These T cell receptor beta chains were read from a single sample in a study of T cell responses to AZD1222 COVID-19 vaccine. Using immunoSEQ multiplex PCR, the repertoire was profiled, and TCRdb retains in-frame clones only, with some absent. The sample carries under 80,000 clones, 70% to 90% recorded once. The sample in question was peripheral blood, obtained on day 0 of AZD1222 vaccination. These receptors were taken from an adult in good health. CDR3s include the opening cysteine and the closing phenylalanine or tryptophan. Fields, in order: V gene, clone size, J gene, D gene, CDR3 DNA, CDR3 protein. The D gene is left open where the match is weak. Size is stated for part of the rows, as once, few or many counts, or as a class when the clone is expanded.

V gene: TRBV7-9; clone size: once; J gene: TRBJ2-3; D gene: TRBD2; CDR3 DNA: TGTGCCAGCAGCGCCGGGACTAGCGCCACAGATACGCAGTATTTT; CDR3 protein: CASSAGTSATDTQYF
V gene: TRBV6-2/TRBV6-3; clone size: NA; J gene: TRBJ2-5; D gene: NA; CDR3 DNA: TGTGCCAGCAGCCACGTCGGCCAAGAGACCCAGTACTTC; CDR3 protein: CASSHVGQETQYF
V gene: TRBV4-1; clone size: few; J gene: TRBJ1-1; D gene: NA; CDR3 DNA: TGCGCCAGCAGCCTCAAGGCAGGCGGGCACACTGAAGCTTTCTTT; CDR3 protein: CASSLKAGGHTEAFF
V gene: TRBV2; clone size: NA; J gene: TRBJ1-1; D gene: NA; CDR3 DNA: TGTGCCTTTCCGCTGGGGGGAGGGGAGAACACTGAAGCTTTCTTT; CDR3 protein: CAFPLGGGENTEAFF
V gene: TRBV11-3; clone size: few; J gene: TRBJ1-2; D gene: TRBD1; CDR3 DNA: TGTGCCAGCAGCTTAGACGAACCTTGGGACAGGGGTGGTAGTTACTATGGCTACACCTTC; CDR3 protein: CASSLDEPWDRGGSYYGYTF
V gene: TRBV4-1; clone size: NA; J gene: TRBJ2-7; D gene: NA; CDR3 DNA: TGCGCCAGCAGCCCGGGGGACGGAGGGACCTACGAGCAGTACTTC; CDR3 protein: CASSPGDGGTYEQYF
V gene: TRBV28; clone size: NA; J gene: TRBJ2-2; D gene: NA; CDR3 DNA: TGTGCCAGCAGCGGATCCGGGACCCGGGTCCACGGGGAGCTGTTTTTT; CDR3 protein: CASSGSGTRVHGELFF
V gene: TRBV10-3; clone size: NA; J gene: TRBJ1-1; D gene: NA; CDR3 DNA: TGTGCCATCAGTGACACAGCTTACAACACTGAAGCTTTCTTT; CDR3 protein: CAISDTAYNTEAFF
V gene: TRBV12-5; clone size: NA; J gene: TRBJ1-1; D gene: TRBD1; CDR3 DNA: TGTGCTAGTGGTCCGGGACAGGGAGTAAACACTGAAGCTTTCTTT; CDR3 protein: CASGPGQGVNTEAFF
V gene: TRBV19; clone size: NA; J gene: TRBJ2-6; D gene: TRBD1; CDR3 DNA: TGTGCCAGTAGTATCCGCCGCCGGGACAGGGGGCACCCCTCTGGGGCCAACGTCCTGACTTTC; CDR3 protein: CASSIRRRDRGHPSGANVLTF
V gene: TRBV5-6; clone size: NA; J gene: TRBJ2-3; D gene: NA; CDR3 DNA: TGTGCCAGCAGCGGGCATTCCACAGATACGCAGTATTTT; CDR3 protein: CASSGHSTDTQYF
V gene: TRBV29-1; clone size: NA; J gene: TRBJ2-2; D gene: NA; CDR3 DNA: TGCAGCGTCACTGGGTCGGTGACCGGGGAGCTGTTTTTT; CDR3 protein: CSVTGSVTGELFF
V gene: TRBV2; clone size: NA; J gene: TRBJ2-7; D gene: TRBD1; CDR3 DNA: TGTGCCAGCACAGGGGAGAGAGCCGGGACAGGGGGCTACGAGCAGTACTTC; CDR3 protein: CASTGERAGTGGYEQYF
V gene: TRBV5-5; clone size: NA; J gene: TRBJ1-1; D gene: TRBD1; CDR3 DNA: TGTGCCAGCAGCTCGGAAGGGACAGGGTTAGGCACTGAAGCTTTCTTT; CDR3 protein: CASSSEGTGLGTEAFF
V gene: TRBV5-4; clone size: once; J gene: TRBJ1-3; D gene: NA; CDR3 DNA: TGTGCCAGCAGCTTGGACAGATTCTCTGGAAACACCATATATTTT; CDR3 protein: CASSLDRFSGNTIYF
V gene: TRBV6-4; clone size: NA; J gene: TRBJ2-1; D gene: NA; CDR3 DNA: TGTGCCAGCAGCATACTAGGGGATAGCTCCTACAATGAGCAGTTCTTC; CDR3 protein: CASSILGDSSYNEQFF
V gene: TRBV5-6; clone size: NA; J gene: TRBJ1-2; D gene: TRBD1; CDR3 DNA: TGTGCCAGCAGCTTGGGACTAGGACAGGGTTCTTCTAGCTACACCTTC; CDR3 protein: CASSLGLGQGSSSYTF
V gene: TRBV9; clone size: NA; J gene: TRBJ1-1; D gene: TRBD1; CDR3 DNA: TGTGCCAGCAGCGCATTGACAGGGGGTACGGCTGAAGCTTTCTTT; CDR3 protein: CASSALTGGTAEAFF
V gene: TRBV5-5; clone size: NA; J gene: TRBJ2-7; D gene: TRBD2; CDR3 DNA: TGTGCCAGCAGGACGGGACTAGCGGGAGCTAGGAGTAACTACGAGCAGTACTTC; CDR3 protein: CASRTGLAGARSNYEQYF
V gene: TRBV4-1; clone size: NA; J gene: TRBJ2-7; D gene: TRBD2; CDR3 DNA: TGCGCCAGCAGCCAAGGACTAGCGGGAGAAGTCTCCTACGAGCAGTACTTC; CDR3 protein: CASSQGLAGEVSYEQYF
V gene: TRBV10-3; clone size: NA; J gene: TRBJ2-7; D gene: TRBD1; CDR3 DNA: TGTGCCATCAGCGAGGGGACAGTAAACTACGAGCAGTACTTC; CDR3 protein: CAISEGTVNYEQYF
V gene: TRBV2; clone size: NA; J gene: TRBJ2-7; D gene: NA; CDR3 DNA: TGTGCCAGCAGTGCTTGGGCGACGGACTCCTACGAGCAGTACTTC; CDR3 protein: CASSAWATDSYEQYF
V gene: TRBV28; clone size: NA; J gene: TRBJ2-4; D gene: NA; CDR3 DNA: TGTGCCAGCAGTCTCTCCTCGGGGAGGGGGACCAAAAACATTCAGTACTTC; CDR3 protein: CASSLSSGRGTKNIQYF
V gene: TRBV5-4; clone size: NA; J gene: TRBJ2-6; D gene: TRBD2; CDR3 DNA: TGTGCCAGCAGCTTGAGGGAGGGCCTTGGGGCCAACGTCCTGACTTTC; CDR3 protein: CASSLREGLGANVLTF
V gene: TRBV2; clone size: NA; J gene: TRBJ1-6; D gene: TRBD1; CDR3 DNA: TGTGCCAGCAGTGACTTGTTGGGACAGGGGAATTCACCCCTCCACTTT; CDR3 protein: CASSDLLGQGNSPLHF
V gene: TRBV10-3; clone size: NA; J gene: TRBJ1-5; D gene: TRBD1; CDR3 DNA: TGTGCCATCAAGGACAGGGGGTTCAATCAGCCCCAGCATTTT; CDR3 protein: CAIKDRGFNQPQHF
V gene: TRBV6-5; clone size: NA; J gene: TRBJ1-5; D gene: NA; CDR3 DNA: TGTGCCAGCAGTTTGGTCCGAGGAGGGCCCCAGCATTTT; CDR3 protein: CASSLVRGGPQHF
V gene: TRBV28; clone size: NA; J gene: TRBJ1-6; D gene: TRBD1; CDR3 DNA: TGTGCCAGCAGTACCGGACAGGGGGCCACCGGACTCCACTTT; CDR3 protein: CASSTGQGATGLHF
V gene: TRBV6-5; clone size: NA; J gene: TRBJ2-3; D gene: NA; CDR3 DNA: TGTGCCAGCATAAGGTGGTTGGCAGATACGCAGTATTTT; CDR3 protein: CASIRWLADTQYF
V gene: TRBV23-1; clone size: NA; J gene: TRBJ1-4; D gene: TRBD1; CDR3 DNA: TGCGCCAGCAGTCAGTGGGGACAGGAAGGTGAAAAACTGTTTTTT; CDR3 protein: CASSQWGQEGEKLFF
V gene: TRBV7-2; clone size: NA; J gene: TRBJ2-7; D gene: TRBD1; CDR3 DNA: TGTGCCAGCAGCTTATCCGGGACAGGGTTATACGAGCAGTACTTC; CDR3 protein: CASSLSGTGLYEQYF
V gene: TRBV2; clone size: NA; J gene: TRBJ1-5; D gene: TRBD1; CDR3 DNA: TGTGCCAGCAGTGAGATGGCAGGGGGTCAGCCCCAGCATTTT; CDR3 protein: CASSEMAGGQPQHF
V gene: TRBV6-6; clone size: NA; J gene: TRBJ2-2; D gene: NA; CDR3 DNA: TGTGCCAGCAGCCATCTGGGGGACACCGGGGAGCTGTTTTTT; CDR3 protein: CASSHLGDTGELFF
V gene: TRBV3-1/TRBV3-2; clone size: NA; J gene: TRBJ1-1; D gene: NA; CDR3 DNA: TGTGCCAGCTCGGGAGGGGATCTTTCTGAAGCTTTCTTT; CDR3 protein: CASSGGDLSEAFF
V gene: TRBV27; clone size: NA; J gene: TRBJ1-4; D gene: NA; CDR3 DNA: TGTGCCAGCAGTAATCCCCGTAGCGGTTCTAATGAAAAACTGTTTTTT; CDR3 protein: CASSNPRSGSNEKLFF
V gene: TRBV5-4; clone size: NA; J gene: TRBJ2-3; D gene: TRBD2; CDR3 DNA: TGTGCCAGCAGCTTCGCTAGCGGGGGACTGGATACGCAGTATTTT; CDR3 protein: CASSFASGGLDTQYF
V gene: TRBV18; clone size: NA; J gene: TRBJ1-1; D gene: NA; CDR3 DNA: TGTGCCAGCTCCCAAGGGGGTAAGAACACTGAAGCTTTCTTT; CDR3 protein: CASSQGGKNTEAFF
V gene: TRBV6-5; clone size: once; J gene: TRBJ1-5; D gene: NA; CDR3 DNA: TGTGCCAGCAGTCCTATGGGACGGTCACCACATTTT; CDR3 protein: CASSPMGRSPHF
V gene: TRBV14; clone size: once; J gene: TRBJ1-2; D gene: TRBD1; CDR3 DNA: TGTGCCAGCAGCCAAGAAACCGGGACAGTAGGTGGCTACACCTTC; CDR3 protein: CASSQETGTVGGYTF
V gene: TRBV28; clone size: NA; J gene: TRBJ2-7; D gene: TRBD1; CDR3 DNA: TGTGCCAGCAGTCTCTGGGACAGAGCCTACGAGCAGTACTTC; CDR3 protein: CASSLWDRAYEQYF
V gene: TRBV3-1/TRBV3-2; clone size: few; J gene: TRBJ2-3; D gene: NA; CDR3 DNA: TGTGCCAGCAGCCAAGGTACTAGCACAGATACGCAGTATTTT; CDR3 protein: CASSQGTSTDTQYF
V gene: TRBV11-2; clone size: few; J gene: TRBJ2-7; D gene: NA; CDR3 DNA: TGTGCCAGCAGCGTGCGGCAGGGGTTGTACGAGCAGTACTTC; CDR3 protein: CASSVRQGLYEQYF
V gene: TRBV5-1; clone size: NA; J gene: TRBJ1-2; D gene: NA; CDR3 DNA: TGCGCCAGCAGGTCCACAGGCGCCGGGGGCTACACCTTC; CDR3 protein: CASRSTGAGGYTF
V gene: TRBV6-5; clone size: NA; J gene: TRBJ2-7; D gene: TRBD1; CDR3 DNA: TGTGCCAGCAGTTGGACCGGGACAGGGACCTACGAGCAGTACTTC; CDR3 protein: CASSWTGTGTYEQYF
V gene: TRBV4-1; clone size: NA; J gene: TRBJ2-1; D gene: NA; CDR3 DNA: TGCGCCAGCAGCCAAGATCATCCTACCGGGAGACCCGACAATGAGCAGTTCTTC; CDR3 protein: CASSQDHPTGRPDNEQFF
V gene: TRBV5-1; clone size: NA; J gene: TRBJ1-1; D gene: NA; CDR3 DNA: TGCGCCAGCAGCTTGGAAGGGTTAGTCGAGAACACTGAAGCTTTCTTT; CDR3 protein: CASSLEGLVENTEAFF
V gene: TRBV9; clone size: NA; J gene: TRBJ2-5; D gene: NA; CDR3 DNA: TGTGCCAGCAGCGTAGATTCAGAAGAGACCCAGTACTTC; CDR3 protein: CASSVDSEETQYF
V gene: TRBV24-1; clone size: NA; J gene: TRBJ2-7; D gene: NA; CDR3 DNA: TGTGCCACCAGCCCCACCGGGACACGTTACGAGCAGTACTTC; CDR3 protein: CATSPTGTRYEQYF
V gene: TRBV19; clone size: NA; J gene: TRBJ2-7; D gene: TRBD1; CDR3 DNA: TGTGCCAGTAGTATACTACGGGACAGCTCCTACGAGCAGTACTTC; CDR3 protein: CASSILRDSSYEQYF
V gene: TRBV19; clone size: once; J gene: TRBJ2-7; D gene: NA; CDR3 DNA: TGTGCCAGTAGTATCGGTGCGGGACAGCCCTACGAGCAGTACTTC; CDR3 protein: CASSIGAGQPYEQYF
V gene: TRBV6-5; clone size: few; J gene: TRBJ1-2; D gene: NA; CDR3 DNA: TGTGCCAGCAGACGGGACAACTTCTATGGTGGCTACACCTTC; CDR3 protein: CASRRDNFYGGYTF
V gene: TRBV11-3; clone size: NA; J gene: TRBJ2-2; D gene: TRBD1; CDR3 DNA: TGTGCCAGCAGCTCCGGACAGGGCTCCACCGGGGAGCTGTTTTTT; CDR3 protein: CASSSGQGSTGELFF
V gene: TRBV27; clone size: NA; J gene: TRBJ2-5; D gene: NA; CDR3 DNA: TGTGCCAGCAGTTTGAGTCCCCAAGAGACCCAGTACTTC; CDR3 protein: CASSLSPQETQYF
V gene: TRBV6-2/TRBV6-3; clone size: NA; J gene: TRBJ1-1; D gene: TRBD1; CDR3 DNA: TGTGCCAGCAGTAACTTACAGGGGGCTTGGAACACTGAAGCTTTCTTT; CDR3 protein: CASSNLQGAWNTEAFF
V gene: TRBV7-9; clone size: NA; J gene: TRBJ2-3; D gene: NA; CDR3 DNA: TGTGCCAGCAGCTTTCAAAAGGTCTCCAGCACAGATACGCAGTATTTT; CDR3 protein: CASSFQKVSSTDTQYF
V gene: TRBV19; clone size: NA; J gene: TRBJ2-7; D gene: TRBD1; CDR3 DNA: TGTGCCAGTAGTGCCGGGACAGGGGTGTTCTACGAGCAGTACTTC; CDR3 protein: CASSAGTGVFYEQYF